Following are 15 T cell receptor beta chains from one sample sequenced in a study of blood T cell repertoires in COVID-19 (dated by TCRdb to between 2020 and 2021). The library was obtained by the immunoSEQ multiplex PCR assay. TCRdb carries this immuneACCESS record with in-frame sequences only. Its versions omit some clonotypes, under half of them owing to an unresolved V gene in the studies checked, with the rest unexplained. This sample comprises 490,000 or so clones, about 85% of them detected only once. The ten largest clonotypes hold approximately 8% of the sample. Sequencing was performed on PBMCs or T cells enriched from blood (not recorded which). The receptor set was obtained from a woman aged 60 to 75 who had recovered from COVID-19.

CDR3 nucleotide sequence: TGTGCCACCCCGGAGGAGAACGACTCTGGAAACACCATATATTTT. Protein: CATPEENDSGNTIYF. The genes are TRBV27 and TRBJ1-3, with D unresolved. The V gene lost 10 bases and the J gene lost 0 bases, with 16 bases spanning the gap. CDR1 is MNHEY, CDR2 SMNVEV, per germline (reference sequence). The CDR3 loop spans 15 amino acids.

The chain recombines TRBV7-2 with TRBJ2-3; 8 nucleotides match TRBD2. With V trimmed by 5 bases and J by 4 bases, 11 bases remained unmatched. The CDR3 is made up of 16 amino acids. The V gene's germline CDR1 is SGHTA and CDR2 FQGNSA. Here the CDR3 DNA reads TGTGCCAGCAGCCTCCAGGGACTAGAGTATGCAGATACGCAGTATTTT. It specifies CASSLQGLEYADTQYF. Based on the CDR3 plus reference TRBV7-2 and TRBJ2-3, the full variable domain is GAGVSQSPSNKVTEKGKDVELRCDPISGHTALYWYRQSLGQGLEFLIYFQGNSAPDKSGLPSDRFSAERTGGSVSTLTIQRTQQEDSAVYLCASSLQGLEYADTQYFGPGTRLTVL.

The sample holds one count of this clone. The chain recombines TRBV12-3 or TRBV12-4 with TRBJ2-7; D gene uncertain. V shed 1 base and J shed 6 bases, with 7 bases lying between them. This CDR3 comprises 12 residues. The chain's CDR3 is CASSLGGLEQYV. CDR3 nucleotides: TGTGCCAGCAGTTTAGGTGGGCTCGAGCAGTACGTC.

This chain uses TRBV7-2 with TRBJ2-1, with D possibly being TRBD2 (5 bases). Trimming shortened V by 5 bases and J by 2 bases, and 10 bases separated the two germline ends. In germline, CDR1 is SGHTA, CDR2 FQGNSA. The CDR3 is 14 amino acids. CDR3 DNA sequence: TGTGCCAGCAGCCCAGGACTCACCTACAATGAGCAGTTCTTC. The encoded protein is CASSPGLTYNEQFF.

The chain is built from TRBV2 and TRBJ2-4, with TRBD2 matching 14 bases. J gave up 10 bases and V 6 bases, and 11 bases lay outside the gene matches. The germline V gene has CDR1 SNHLY and CDR2 FYNNEI. This CDR3 is built from 16 residues. The CDR3 spells CASRPGLAGGGGIQYF. In DNA, the CDR3 is TGTGCCAGCAGACCTGGACTAGCGGGGGGAGGCGGGATTCAGTACTTC.

This clone was observed a single time. The chain uses TRBV7-2 and TRBJ2-4; 13 bases agree with TRBD2. The germline V gene has CDR1 SGHTA and CDR2 FQGNSA. V lost 5 bases to trimming and J lost 6 bases; unmatched junction nucleotides: 4. This CDR3 is 15 amino acids long. This chain's CDR3 is CASSPGLAGINIQYF. The DNA of the CDR3 is TGTGCCAGCAGCCCGGGACTAGCGGGGATAAACATTCAGTACTTC. Complete variable domain (other parts from reference TRBV7-2 and TRBJ2-4): GAGVSQSPSNKVTEKGKDVELRCDPISGHTALYWYRQSLGQGLEFLIYFQGNSAPDKSGLPSDRFSAERTGGSVSTLTIQRTQQEDSAVYLCASSPGLAGINIQYFGAGTRLSVL.

V gene TRBV9 combines with J gene TRBJ2-2; D may be TRBD2 (6 bases). V was shortened by 10 bases and J by 8 bases, with 27 bases between the two germline ends. There are 16 residues in the CDR3. Per germline, CDR1 SGDLS and CDR2 YYNGEE. The CDR3 here is CAPSERRGPGGGELFF. DNA of the CDR3: TGTGCCCCTTCCGAGAGGAGGGGTCCCGGCGGTGGGGAGCTGTTTTTT.

The chain has TRBV12-3 or TRBV12-4 and TRBJ1-1; unclear D gene. V gave up 7 bases and J gave up 1 base, with 10 bases separating them. The CDR3 consists of 13 residues. This CDR3 reads CASTLRENTEAFF. The CDR3 region has the DNA TGTGCCAGCACCCTCCGGGAGAACACTGAAGCTTTCTTT.

This chain links TRBV7-8 with TRBJ2-4, with 7 nucleotides matching TRBD2. Germline-derived CDR1 and CDR2 are SGHVS and FQNEAQ. With 6 bases clipped from V and 5 bases from J, the junction kept 7 bases outside the gene matches. CDR3 length equals 14 residues. The CDR3, as DNA: TGTGCCAGCAGTTCCCCGGGACTACAAAACATTCAGTACTTC. Protein sequence: CASSSPGLQNIQYF.

This chain links TRBV6-6 with TRBJ2-2; unclear D gene. Looked up from germline, CDR1 is MNHNY and CDR2 is SVGAGI (reference sequence). CDR3 length equals 14 residues. Trimming stripped 5 bases from V and 4 bases from J, with 11 bases between. The CDR3, as DNA: TGTGCCAGCAGTCTTGTGTCGGGCACCGGGGAGCTGTTTTTT. This sequence encodes CASSLVSGTGELFF.

The V gene is TRBV18, the J gene TRBJ1-2, with a tentative D call TRBD1 (6 bases). The CDR3 spans 14 residues. Trimming cost V 3 bases and J 4 bases, with 12 bases left between them. Per the germline V gene, CDR1 is KGHSH and CDR2 is LQKENI. CDR3 protein: CASSPAQGLYGYTF. In nucleotides, the CDR3 is TGTGCCAGCTCACCCGCCCAGGGGCTCTATGGCTACACCTTC.

The chain employs TRBV3-1 (or the pseudogene TRBV3-2) and TRBJ1-5; D not certain. The CDR3 has 13 residues. Germline loops: CDR1 LGHDT, CDR2 YNNKEL (reference sequence). The ends were cut back, 0 bases at V and 6 bases at J, with 6 bases in the middle. DNA of the CDR3: TGTGCCAGCAGCCAAGACGCGGGTCAGCCCCAGCATTTT. Amino acids: CASSQDAGQPQHF.

This clone was seen only once. The chain recombines TRBV27 with TRBJ1-1, with D perhaps TRBD1 (6 bases). The germline V gene encodes CDR1 MNHEY and CDR2 SMNVEV (reference sequence). V was pared by 6 bases and J by 6 bases, with 17 bases between. The CDR3 is 14 residues long. Here the CDR3 DNA reads TGTGCCAGCAGATCACAGGGAATTCAGGCTGAAGCTTTCTTT. Translation: CASRSQGIQAEAFF.

V and J are TRBV4-2 and TRBJ2-1; TRBD2 matches 8 bases. Germline V gives CDR1 LGHNA, CDR2 YNFKEQ. Trimming took 2 bases from V and 3 from J; bases not matched to a gene: 9. The CDR3 has 17 amino acids. The CDR3 DNA reads as TGTGCCAGCAGCCAACCCACCTTAGCGGGGATCTACAATGAGCAGTTCTTC. It yields the protein CASSQPTLAGIYNEQFF.

The chain has TRBV10-3 and TRBJ2-7; D perhaps matches TRBD1 (6 bases). The germline gives CDR1 ENHRY, CDR2 SYGVKD. The CDR3 covers 13 residues. The V end lost 6 bases, the J end lost 1 base, and 10 bases lay between the germline ends. In nucleotides, the CDR3 is TGTGCCATCAGGGGGGCTTTGTCCTACGAGCAGTACTTC. It is translated as CAIRGALSYEQYF.